Here is one T cell receptor beta chain with its context. Its antigen is still unknown. Generated by immunoSEQ multiplex PCR, the TCRdb table keeps only in-frame clones and is missing some. The sample lists around 50,000 clones; approximately 90% were seen once. Sample time point: week 5, during vaccination. The content of each vaccine dose was 300 ug of mutant IDH1 20-mer peptide, and topical imiquimod accompanied it. This specimen comes from a study of a mutant IDH1 vaccine in newly diagnosed glioma. Study details: Vaccination was launched 4-6 weeks after radiotherapy alone, or with temozolomide cycles. Every participant had undergone radiotherapy, temozolomide, or both before, and most underwent both. Findings and limits, study-wide: Vaccine-induced immune responses were detected in over 90% of patients.

The CDR3 length is 15 residues. Germline loops: CDR1 SGHTA, CDR2 FQGNSA. V was trimmed by 4 bases and J by 3 bases, leaving 16 bases between them. The chain has TRBV7-2 and TRBJ2-7, with D tentatively TRBD2 (7 bases). The receptor was derived from a woman aged 35 to 49 with glioma. The sequencing used PBMCs, collected from a glioma patient whose treatment included an IDH1 peptide vaccine. CDR3 coding DNA: TGTGCCAGCAGCTCCCCTAACGGGGGGCACTACGAGCAGTACTTC. Residues: CASSSPNGGHYEQYF. Full variable domain (missing parts from reference TRBV7-2 and TRBJ2-7): GAGVSQSPSNKVTEKGKDVELRCDPISGHTALYWYRQSLGQGLEFLIYFQGNSAPDKSGLPSDRFSAERTGGSVSTLTIQRTQQEDSAVYLCASSSPNGGHYEQYFGPGTRLTVT.